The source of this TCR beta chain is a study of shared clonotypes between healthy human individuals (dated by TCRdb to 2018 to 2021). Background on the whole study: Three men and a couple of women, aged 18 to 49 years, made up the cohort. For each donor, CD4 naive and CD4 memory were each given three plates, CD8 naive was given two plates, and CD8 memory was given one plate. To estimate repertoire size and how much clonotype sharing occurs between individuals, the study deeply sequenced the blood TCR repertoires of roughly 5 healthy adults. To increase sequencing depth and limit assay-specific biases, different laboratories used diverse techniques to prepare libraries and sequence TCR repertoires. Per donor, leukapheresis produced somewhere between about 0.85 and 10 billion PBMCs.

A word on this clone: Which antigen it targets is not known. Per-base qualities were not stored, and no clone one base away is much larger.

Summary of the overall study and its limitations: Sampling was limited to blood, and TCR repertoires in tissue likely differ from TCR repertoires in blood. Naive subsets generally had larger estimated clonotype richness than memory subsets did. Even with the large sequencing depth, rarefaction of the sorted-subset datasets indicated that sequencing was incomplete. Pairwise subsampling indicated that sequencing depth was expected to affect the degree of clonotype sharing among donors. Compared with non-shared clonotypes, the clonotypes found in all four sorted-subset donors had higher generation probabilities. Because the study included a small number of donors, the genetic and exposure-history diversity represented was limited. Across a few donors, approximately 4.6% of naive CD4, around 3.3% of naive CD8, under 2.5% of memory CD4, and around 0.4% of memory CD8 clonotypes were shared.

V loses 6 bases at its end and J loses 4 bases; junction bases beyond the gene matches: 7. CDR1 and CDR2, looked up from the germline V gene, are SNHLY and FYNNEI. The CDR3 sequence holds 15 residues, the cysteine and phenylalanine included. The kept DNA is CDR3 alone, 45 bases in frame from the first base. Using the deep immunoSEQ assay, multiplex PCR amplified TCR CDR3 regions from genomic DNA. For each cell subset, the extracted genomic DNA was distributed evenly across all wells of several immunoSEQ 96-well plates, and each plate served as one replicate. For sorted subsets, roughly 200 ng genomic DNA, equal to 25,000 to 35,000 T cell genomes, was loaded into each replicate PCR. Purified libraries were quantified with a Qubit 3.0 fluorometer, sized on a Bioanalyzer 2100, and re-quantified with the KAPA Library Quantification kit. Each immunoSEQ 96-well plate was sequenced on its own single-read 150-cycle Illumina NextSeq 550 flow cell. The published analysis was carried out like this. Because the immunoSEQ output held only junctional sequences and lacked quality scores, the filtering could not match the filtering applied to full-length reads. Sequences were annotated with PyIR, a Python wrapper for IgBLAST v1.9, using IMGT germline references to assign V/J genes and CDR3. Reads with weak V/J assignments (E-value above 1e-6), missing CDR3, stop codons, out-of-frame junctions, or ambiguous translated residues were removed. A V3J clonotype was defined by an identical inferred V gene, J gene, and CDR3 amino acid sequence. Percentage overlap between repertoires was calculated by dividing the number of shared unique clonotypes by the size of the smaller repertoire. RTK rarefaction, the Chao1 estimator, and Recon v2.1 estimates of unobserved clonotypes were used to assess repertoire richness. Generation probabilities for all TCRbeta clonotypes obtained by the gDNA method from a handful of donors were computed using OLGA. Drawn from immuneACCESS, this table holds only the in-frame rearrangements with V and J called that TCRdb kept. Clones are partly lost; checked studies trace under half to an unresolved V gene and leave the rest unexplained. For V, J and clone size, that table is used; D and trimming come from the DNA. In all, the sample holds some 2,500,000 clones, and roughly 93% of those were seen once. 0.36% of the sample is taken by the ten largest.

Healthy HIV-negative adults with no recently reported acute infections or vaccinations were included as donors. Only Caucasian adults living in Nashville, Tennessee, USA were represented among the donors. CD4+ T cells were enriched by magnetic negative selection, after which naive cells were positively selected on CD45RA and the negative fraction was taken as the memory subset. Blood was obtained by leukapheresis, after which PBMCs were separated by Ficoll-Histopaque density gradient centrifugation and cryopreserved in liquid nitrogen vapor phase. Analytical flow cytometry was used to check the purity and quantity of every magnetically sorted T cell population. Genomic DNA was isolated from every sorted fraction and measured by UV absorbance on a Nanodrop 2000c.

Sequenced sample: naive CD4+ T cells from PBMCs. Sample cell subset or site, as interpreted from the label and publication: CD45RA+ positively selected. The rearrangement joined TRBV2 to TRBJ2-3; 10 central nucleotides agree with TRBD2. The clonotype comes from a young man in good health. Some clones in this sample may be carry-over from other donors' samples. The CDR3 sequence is CASRWTSGGADTQYF. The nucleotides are TGTGCCAGCAGGTGGACTAGCGGTGGGGCAGATACGCAGTATTTT.